Shown below are 22 T cell receptor beta chains from a single sample sequenced in a study of T cells in narcolepsy (dated 2018 in TCRdb). The library was obtained by the immunoSEQ multiplex PCR assay. TCRdb's version of the immuneACCESS table is confined to in-frame rearrangements and falls short of the full clone set. An unresolved V gene accounts for under half of the shortfall where checked; the remainder is of unknown origin. For this sample the table gives tens of thousands of clones, of which about 77% were detected only once. The ten largest clones capture less than 1.5% of the sample. Input material: CD45RA- memory CD4+ T cells from PBMCs. The cell subset or site label, as the study defines it: memory T cells sorted ex vivo from peripheral blood. These receptors were taken from a human donor with narcolepsy.

This chain joins TRBV7-8 and TRBJ2-5, with 16 bases fitting TRBD2. Germline CDR1 reads SGHVS; CDR2 reads FQNEAQ. The CDR3 runs to 17 residues. V lost 2 bases to trimming and J lost 4 bases; unmatched junction nucleotides: 4. CDR3 amino acids: CASSLYGTSGRGETQYF. As DNA, the CDR3 is TGTGCCAGCAGCTTATACGGGACTAGCGGGAGGGGAGAGACCCAGTACTTC.

J is TRBJ1-3 and V is TRBV27, with a tentative D call TRBD1 (5 bases). V shed 6 bases and J shed 2 bases, with 11 bases lying between them. CDR1 and CDR2 (germline): MNHEY, SMNVEV (reference sequence). This CDR3 has 14 residues. The chain's CDR3 is CASRPQGAGNTIYF. The CDR3 DNA follows: TGTGCCAGCAGACCGCAGGGAGCTGGAAACACCATATATTTT.

The CDR3 coding sequence is TGTGCCAGCGGGGGAAGAGATAATTCACCCCTCCACTTT. Translated: CASGGRDNSPLHF. The chain couples TRBV9 to TRBJ1-6; possibly TRBD1 for D (5 bases). Trimming took off 7 bases at V and 5 bases at J, with 10 bases between the two ends. Germline CDR1 is SGDLS and CDR2 is YYNGEE. This CDR3 comprises 13 residues.

In its sample, this clone was seen a few times. J is TRBJ1-1 and V is TRBV30; 7 nucleotides match TRBD1. The V gene end was trimmed by 5 bases and the J gene end by 3 bases; junction bases not matched to a gene: 15. Germline V lookup: CDR1 GTSNPN, CDR2 SVGIG (reference sequence). The CDR3 loop spans 16 amino acids. DNA for the CDR3: TGTGCCTGGTCCCCTGGGACAGTGGTACGGGACACTGAAGCTTTCTTT. This codes for CAWSPGTVVRDTEAFF.

This chain connects TRBV14 to TRBJ1-2, with 7 positions matching TRBD1. CDR1 SGHDN and CDR2 FVKESK come from the germline V gene. There are 16 residues in the CDR3. V shed 3 bases, J shed 0 bases, and the junction held 7 bases outside the gene matches. This CDR3 is CASSHRQQGTNYGYTF. In nucleotides, the CDR3 is TGTGCCAGCAGCCATAGACAACAGGGGACTAACTATGGCTACACCTTC.

This rearrangement joins TRBV6-1 to TRBJ2-3; the D is unclear. The germline gives CDR1 MNHNS, CDR2 SASEGT. The CDR3 has 14 amino acids. With 1 base removed from V and 6 bases from J, the gap between germline ends came to 11 bases. The CDR3 DNA reads as TGTGCCAGCAGTGAAGGAACGAGAAGGGATACGCAGTATTTT. Translating gives CASSEGTRRDTQYF.

The chain links TRBV4-1 to TRBJ2-3, with 9 bases matching TRBD1. J lost 7 bases, V lost 4 bases, and 15 bases had no gene match. The CDR3 totals 17 residues. Per germline, CDR1 MGHRA and CDR2 YSYEKL. Written as DNA, the CDR3 is TGCGCCAGCAGCCTGATACCACCGGGACAGGGAGCTCATACGCAGTATTTT. Residues: CASSLIPPGQGAHTQYF.

The V gene is TRBV5-1, the J gene TRBJ2-2; weak D call: TRBD1 (5 bases). Germline V lookup: CDR1 SGHRS, CDR2 YFSETQ. The CDR3 spans 15 residues. Trimming stripped 0 bases from V and 1 base from J, with 7 bases between. The CDR3 reads CASSLDTGNTGELFF. In DNA form, the CDR3 reads TGCGCCAGCAGCTTGGACACAGGGAACACCGGGGAGCTGTTTTTT.

This clone was seen a few times. CDR3 region: CASWGQPNTEAFF. In DNA, the CDR3 is TGTGCCAGCTGGGGACAGCCGAACACTGAAGCTTTCTTT. The chain links TRBV6-6 to TRBJ1-1; 7 nucleotides align to TRBD1. The CDR3 runs 13 residues. Germline CDR1 reads MNHNY; CDR2 reads SVGAGI (reference sequence). The V and J ends lost 8 bases and 1 base, in that order; junction bases with no gene match: 4.

The rearrangement links TRBV7-9 to TRBJ1-5; 7 bases match TRBD1. The CDR3 sequence is 14 residues long. Germline loops: CDR1 SEHNR, CDR2 FQNEAQ (reference sequence). V was clipped by 5 bases and J by 0 bases; unmatched bases: 1. The CDR3 sequence: CASSRDSSNQPQHF. The CDR3 coding sequence is TGTGCCAGCAGCCGGGACAGTAGCAATCAGCCCCAGCATTTT.

This chain links TRBV6-1 with TRBJ2-7; 13 nucleotides match TRBD2. Germline V lookup: CDR1 MNHNS, CDR2 SASEGT. The CDR3 runs 15 residues. Germline trimming cut 7 bases from V and 4 bases from J; bases unmatched to any gene: 7. Here the CDR3 DNA reads TGTGCCAGCACCCCACTAGCGGGAGGGAGGTACGAGCAGTACTTC. It translates to CASTPLAGGRYEQYF.

This clone turned up a few times. The J gene is TRBJ2-7, the V gene TRBV5-4; no firm D call. Germline loops: CDR1 SGHNT, CDR2 YYREEE (reference sequence). The CDR3 contains 14 residues. Trimming took off 0 bases at V and 3 bases at J, with 10 bases between the two ends. CDR3 DNA: TGTGCCAGCAGCTTGGCCGGAGAGATCTACGAGCAGTACTTC. This encodes CASSLAGEIYEQYF.

V usage is TRBV21-1 and J usage is TRBJ2-1; the tabulated D call, TRBD2, remains unverified against the DNA. TRBV21-1 is termed a pseudogene. The CDR3 consists of 15 residues. Written as DNA, the CDR3 is TGTGCCAGCACGGGCTACGGGGGGCATTCGTTTGAGCAGTTCTTC. It translates to CASTGYGGHSFEQFF.

V gene TRBV2 combines with J gene TRBJ2-2; unclear D gene. This CDR3 is 13 amino acids long. The V gene's germline CDR1 is SNHLY and CDR2 FYNNEI. The V end lost 4 bases, the J end lost 2 bases, and 5 bases lay between the germline ends. The CDR3 DNA reads as TGTGCCAGCAGTGTCGAAAACACCGGGGAGCTGTTTTTT. It yields the protein CASSVENTGELFF. Variable domain in full (rest from reference TRBV2 and TRBJ2-2): EPEVTQTPSHQVTQMGQEVILRCVPISNHLYFYWYRQILGQKVEFLVSFYNNEISEKSEIFDDQFSVERPDGSNFTLKIRSTKLEDSAMYFCASSVENTGELFFGEGSRLTVL.

This clone was seen only a few times. The chain uses TRBV19 and TRBJ1-1, with 9 bases that match TRBD1. V trimming: 5 bases; J trimming: 0 bases; junction bases outside the gene matches: 10. CDR3 length: 17 residues. Germline V gene lookup returns CDR1 LNHDA and CDR2 SQIVND (reference sequence). The CDR3 reads CASSGTGTGNMNTEAFF. Written as DNA, the CDR3 is TGTGCCAGTAGTGGCACCGGGACAGGGAACATGAACACTGAAGCTTTCTTT.

The V call is TRBV2, the J call TRBJ1-2, with no clear D. Per the germline V gene, CDR1 is SNHLY and CDR2 is FYNNEI. The CDR3 runs 14 residues. V was trimmed by 0 bases and J by 2 bases, leaving 7 bases between them. Here the CDR3 DNA reads TGTGCCAGCAGTGAAGCGACACAGAACTATGGCTACACCTTC. It codes for CASSEATQNYGYTF.

The chain joins TRBV2 to TRBJ1-1, with D hard to call. V lost 2 bases and J 11 bases, leaving 12 bases between the germline ends. This CDR3 has 12 residues. CDR1 and CDR2 (germline): SNHLY, FYNNEI. This chain's CDR3 is CASSETNIGAFF. The CDR3 DNA reads as TGTGCCAGCAGTGAAACAAACATCGGGGCTTTCTTT.

This clone occurred a few times. The rearrangement uses TRBV2 and TRBJ1-2, with 9 bases matching TRBD1. This CDR3 is built from 13 residues. V was clipped by 7 bases and J by 3 bases; unmatched bases: 3. In germline, CDR1 is SNHLY, CDR2 FYNNEI. Here the CDR3 reads CASTDRGYYGYTF. The CDR3 region has the DNA TGTGCCAGCACCGACAGGGGGTACTATGGCTACACCTTC.

The rearrangement links TRBV7-6 to TRBJ1-3; no clear D. The CDR3 extends over 16 amino acids. Germline V CDR1 and CDR2: SGHVS, FNYEAQ. V was cut by 2 bases and J by 0 bases, with 11 bases left in between. The CDR3 region is CASSLSARSSGNTIYF. The DNA for the CDR3 is TGTGCCAGCAGCTTAAGTGCCCGGAGCTCTGGAAACACCATATATTTT.

This chain connects TRBV6-5 to TRBJ2-1, with 13 bases that match TRBD2. Trimming took 8 bases from V and 8 from J; bases not matched to a gene: 6. CDR3 length: 14 amino acids. Germline values: CDR1 MNHEY, CDR2 SVGAGI. The CDR3, as DNA: TGTGCCAGCCGAGGACTAGCGGGAGAAGATGAGCAGTTCTTC. This codes for CASRGLAGEDEQFF.

The chain carries TRBV11-1 and TRBJ1-6; 10 nucleotides align to TRBD1. This CDR3 contains 15 residues. V trimming: 5 bases; J trimming: 10 bases; junction bases outside the gene matches: 8. The germline gives CDR1 SGHAT, CDR2 FQDESV (reference sequence). CDR3 nucleotide sequence: TGTGCCAGCAGCCCGTCCCGGGACAGGGGCTCACCCCTCCACTTT. Translation gives CASSPSRDRGSPLHF.

The chain uses TRBV18 and TRBJ1-1, with D maybe TRBD1 (5 bases). Trimming left V 5 bases short and J 5 bases short, with 24 bases between. CDR3 size: 17 residues. CDR1 is KGHSH and CDR2 is LQKENI in the germline V gene. In DNA, the CDR3 is TGTGCCAGCTCATCAGAAGGGGCACCGGGCCTCTTTACTGAAGCTTTCTTT. Translation: CASSSEGAPGLFTEAFF.